This T cell receptor (beta chain) came from a study of metastatic and nonmetastatic thyroid tumors. Germline assignment: CDR1 MDHEN and CDR2 SYDVKM. The CDR3 contains 15 residues. With 6 bases removed from V and 8 bases from J, the gap between germline ends came to 19 bases. This clone was counted at least ten times. TCRdb re-processed the PCR reads through MiXCR. This sample yields more than 20,000 clones, of which around 13% are seen a single time; approximately 24% belongs to the top ten. Each patient went into thyroid surgery without having received any treatment. This sequence was found in a female donor with papillary thyroid cancer or a benign thyroid nodule (not recorded which). Some clones in this sample may be carry-over from other donors' samples. This sequence joins TRBV28 and TRBJ1-4; possible D gene TRBD1, 5 bases. Source material: blood. CDR3 nucleotides: TGTGCCAGCAGGGAGAGGGGAATGCGAATCGAAAAACTGTTTTTT. It encodes CASRERGMRIEKLFF.